One T cell receptor (beta chain) is described in this entry. Germline V gene lookup returns CDR1 SGHTA and CDR2 FQGNSA. CDR3 size: 17 residues. Trimming took 1 base from V and 3 from J, leaving 19 bases between them. These data are taken from a study of cytomegalovirus exposure and HLA in healthy donors. As for the study in general: A prior analysis found around 110 million unique TCR beta sequences from 170 million or so T cells. The Caucasian-associated ancestry cluster contained about 80% of the approximately 400 genotyped donors.

60 Vbeta and 13 Jbeta primers were used in PCR. Some clones are missing from TCRdb's copy, which holds only in-frame ones; the method was immunoSEQ multiplex PCR. Of about 160,000 clones in the sample, roughly 80% were seen once. This sequence originates from a man in his late teens or twenties in good health and CMV-seropositive. Input material: PBMCs. The V gene is TRBV7-2, the J gene TRBJ2-7, with D perhaps TRBD1 (5 bases). Written as DNA, the CDR3 is TGTGCCAGCAGCTTAGGATTGGCAGGGATGATAAGCTACGAGCAGTACTTC. This sequence encodes CASSLGLAGMISYEQYF.